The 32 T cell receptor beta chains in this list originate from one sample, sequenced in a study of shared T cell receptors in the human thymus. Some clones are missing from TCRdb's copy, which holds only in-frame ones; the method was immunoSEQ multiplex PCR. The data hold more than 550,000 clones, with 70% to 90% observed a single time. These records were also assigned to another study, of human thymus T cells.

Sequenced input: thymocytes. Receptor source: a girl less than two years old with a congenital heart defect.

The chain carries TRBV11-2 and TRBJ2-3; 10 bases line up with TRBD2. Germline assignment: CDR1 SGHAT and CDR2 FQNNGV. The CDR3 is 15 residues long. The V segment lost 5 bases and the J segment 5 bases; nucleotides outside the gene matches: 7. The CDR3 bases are TGTGCCAGCAGCCAACTAGCGGGGTCGGGAGATACGCAGTATTTT. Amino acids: CASSQLAGSGDTQYF.

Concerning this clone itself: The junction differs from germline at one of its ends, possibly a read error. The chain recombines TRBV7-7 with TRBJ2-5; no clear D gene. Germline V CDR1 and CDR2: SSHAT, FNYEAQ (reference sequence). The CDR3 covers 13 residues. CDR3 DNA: TGTGCTAGCAGCTTAGGTCAACAAGAGACCCAGTACTTC. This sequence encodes CASSLGQQETQYF.

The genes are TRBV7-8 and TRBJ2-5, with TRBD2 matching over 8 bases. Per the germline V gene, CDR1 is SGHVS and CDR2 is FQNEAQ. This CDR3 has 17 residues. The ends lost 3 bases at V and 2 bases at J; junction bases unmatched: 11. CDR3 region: CASSFTVSGRPQETQYF. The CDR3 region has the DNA TGTGCCAGCAGCTTTACCGTGAGCGGGAGACCACAAGAGACCCAGTACTTC.

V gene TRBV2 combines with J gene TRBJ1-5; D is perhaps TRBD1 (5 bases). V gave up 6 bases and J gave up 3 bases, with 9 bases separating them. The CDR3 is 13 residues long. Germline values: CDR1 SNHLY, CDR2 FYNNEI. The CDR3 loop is CASRGDFNQPQHF. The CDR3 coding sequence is TGTGCCAGCAGAGGGGACTTCAATCAGCCCCAGCATTTT.

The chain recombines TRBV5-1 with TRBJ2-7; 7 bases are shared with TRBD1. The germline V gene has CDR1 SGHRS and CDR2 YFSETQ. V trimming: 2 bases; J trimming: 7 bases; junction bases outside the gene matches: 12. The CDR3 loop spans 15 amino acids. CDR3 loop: CASSLQGRFVGEQYF. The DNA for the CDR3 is TGCGCCAGCAGCTTACAGGGGCGTTTCGTAGGAGAGCAGTACTTC. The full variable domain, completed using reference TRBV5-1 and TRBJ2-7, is KAGVTQTPRYLIKTRGQQVTLSCSPISGHRSVSWYQQTPGQGLQFLFEYFSETQRNKGNFPGRFSGRQFSNSRSEMNVSTLELGDSALYLCASSLQGRFVGEQYFGPGTRLTVT.

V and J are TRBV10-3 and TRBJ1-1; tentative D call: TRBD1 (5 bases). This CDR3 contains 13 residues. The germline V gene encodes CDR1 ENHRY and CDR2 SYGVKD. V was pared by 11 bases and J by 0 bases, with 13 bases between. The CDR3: CAVQDSLNTEAFF. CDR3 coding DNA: TGTGCCGTACAAGACAGTTTGAACACTGAAGCTTTCTTT.

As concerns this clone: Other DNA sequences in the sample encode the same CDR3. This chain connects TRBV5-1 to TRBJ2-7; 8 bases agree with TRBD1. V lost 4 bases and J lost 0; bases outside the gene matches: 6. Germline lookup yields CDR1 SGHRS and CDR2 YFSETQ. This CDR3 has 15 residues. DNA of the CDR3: TGCGCCAGCAGCCCCAGACAGGGGAGCTCCTACGAGCAGTACTTC. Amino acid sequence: CASSPRQGSSYEQYF.

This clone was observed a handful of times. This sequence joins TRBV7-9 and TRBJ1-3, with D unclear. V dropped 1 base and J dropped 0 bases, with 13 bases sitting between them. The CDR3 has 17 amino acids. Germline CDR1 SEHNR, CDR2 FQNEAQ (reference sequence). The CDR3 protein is CASSLGFGSASGNTIYF. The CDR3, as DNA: TGTGCCAGCAGCTTAGGTTTTGGGAGTGCCTCTGGAAACACCATATATTTT.

This CDR3 reads CASSPGGAQGPYNSPLHF. CDR3 coding DNA: TGTGCCAGCAGCCCTGGGGGGGCGCAGGGGCCTTATAATTCACCCCTCCACTTT. V and J are TRBV5-4 and TRBJ1-6; TRBD1 is a possible D gene (6 bases). Germline assignment: CDR1 SGHNT and CDR2 YYREEE (reference sequence). CDR3 length: 18 residues. Trimming pared 4 bases from V and 4 bases from J, leaving 21 bases between.

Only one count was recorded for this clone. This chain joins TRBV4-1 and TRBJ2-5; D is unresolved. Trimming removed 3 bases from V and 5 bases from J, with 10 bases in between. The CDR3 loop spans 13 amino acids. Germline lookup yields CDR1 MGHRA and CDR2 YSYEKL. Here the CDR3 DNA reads TGCGCCAGCAGCCATATCCCCCTTGAGACCCAGTACTTC. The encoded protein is CASSHIPLETQYF.

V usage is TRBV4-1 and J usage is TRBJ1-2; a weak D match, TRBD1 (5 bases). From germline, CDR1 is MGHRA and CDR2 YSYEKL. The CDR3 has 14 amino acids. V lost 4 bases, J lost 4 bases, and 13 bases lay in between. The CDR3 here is CASSRVTVGYGYTF. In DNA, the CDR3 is TGCGCCAGCAGCCGAGTGACAGTGGGCTATGGCTACACCTTC.

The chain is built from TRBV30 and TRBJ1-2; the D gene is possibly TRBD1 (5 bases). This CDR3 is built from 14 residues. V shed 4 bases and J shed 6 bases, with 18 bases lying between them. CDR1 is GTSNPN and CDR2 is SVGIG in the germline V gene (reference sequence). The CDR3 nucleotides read TGTGCCTGGATTTCCCACTTTCGGGGGAATGGCTACACCTTC. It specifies CAWISHFRGNGYTF.

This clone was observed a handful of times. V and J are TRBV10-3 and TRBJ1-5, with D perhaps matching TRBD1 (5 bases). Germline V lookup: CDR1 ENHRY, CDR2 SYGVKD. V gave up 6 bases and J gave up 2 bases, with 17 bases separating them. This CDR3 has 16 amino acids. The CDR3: CAISSWGGFGNQPQHF. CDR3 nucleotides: TGTGCCATCAGCTCCTGGGGGGGGTTTGGCAATCAGCCCCAGCATTTT.

The CDR3 nucleotides are TGTGCCAGCAGTTACTCGGAAGGGAGGTATGGCTACACCTTC. Residues: CASSYSEGRYGYTF. The chain uses TRBV6-6 and TRBJ1-2, with unresolved D. Germline V gene sequence: CDR1 MNHNY, CDR2 SVGAGI (reference sequence). The CDR3 runs to 14 residues. Between the trimmed V and J ends, which lost 0 bases and 5 bases, there was a span of 10 bases.

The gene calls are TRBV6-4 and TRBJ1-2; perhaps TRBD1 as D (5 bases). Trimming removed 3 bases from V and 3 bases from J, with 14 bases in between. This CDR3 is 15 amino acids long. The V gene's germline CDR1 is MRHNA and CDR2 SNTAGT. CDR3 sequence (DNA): TGTGCCAGCAGTGAAAGAGAAGGGGCGTACTATGGCTACACCTTC. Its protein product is CASSEREGAYYGYTF.

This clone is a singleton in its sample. CDR3 bases: TGTGCCAGCAGCTTGGTGGAGGGGGCGGGGACTGAAGCTTTCTTT. Protein: CASSLVEGAGTEAFF. This rearrangement joins TRBV5-4 to TRBJ1-1; 7 positions agree with TRBD1. Trimming at V came to 0 bases and at J to 5 bases, leaving 7 bases not matched to a gene. The CDR3 sequence is 15 residues long. Germline assignment: CDR1 SGHNT and CDR2 YYREEE (reference sequence).

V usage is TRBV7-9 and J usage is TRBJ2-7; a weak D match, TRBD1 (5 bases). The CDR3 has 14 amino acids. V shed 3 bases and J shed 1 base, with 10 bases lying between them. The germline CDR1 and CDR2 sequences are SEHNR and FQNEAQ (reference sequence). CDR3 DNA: TGTGCCAGCAGCTTCCCCGCAGGGTCCTACGAGCAGTACTTC. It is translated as CASSFPAGSYEQYF. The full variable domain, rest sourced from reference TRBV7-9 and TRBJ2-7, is DTGVSQNPRHKITKRGQNVTFRCDPISEHNRLYWYRQTLGQGPEFLTYFQNEAQLEKSRLLSDRFSAERPKGSFSTLEIQRTEQGDSAMYLCASSFPAGSYEQYFGPGTRLTVT.

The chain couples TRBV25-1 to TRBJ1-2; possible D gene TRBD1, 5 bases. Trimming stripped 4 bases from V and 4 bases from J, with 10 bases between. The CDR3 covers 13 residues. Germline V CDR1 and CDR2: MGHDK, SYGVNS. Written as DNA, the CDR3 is TGTGCCAGCAGTGGACAGTCTCCCTATGGCTACACCTTC. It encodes CASSGQSPYGYTF.

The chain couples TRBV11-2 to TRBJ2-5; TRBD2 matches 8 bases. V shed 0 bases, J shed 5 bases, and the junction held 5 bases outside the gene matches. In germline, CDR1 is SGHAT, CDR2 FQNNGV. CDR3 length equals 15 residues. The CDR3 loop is CASSLDRTSKETQYF. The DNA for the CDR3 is TGTGCCAGCAGCTTAGATAGGACTAGCAAGGAGACCCAGTACTTC.

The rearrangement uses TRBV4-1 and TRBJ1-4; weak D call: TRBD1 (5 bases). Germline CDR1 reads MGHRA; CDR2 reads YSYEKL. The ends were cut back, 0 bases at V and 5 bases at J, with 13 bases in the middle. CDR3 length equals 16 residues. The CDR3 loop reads CASSQDGGAENEKLFF. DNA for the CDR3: TGCGCCAGCAGCCAAGACGGCGGGGCAGAGAATGAAAAACTGTTTTTT.

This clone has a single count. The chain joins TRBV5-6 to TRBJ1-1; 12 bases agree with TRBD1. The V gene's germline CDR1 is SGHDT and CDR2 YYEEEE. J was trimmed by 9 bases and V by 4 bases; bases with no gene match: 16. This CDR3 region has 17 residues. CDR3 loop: CASSAPRDRGRLPQAFF. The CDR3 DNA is TGTGCCAGCAGCGCACCCCGGGACAGGGGGCGGCTCCCTCAAGCTTTCTTT.

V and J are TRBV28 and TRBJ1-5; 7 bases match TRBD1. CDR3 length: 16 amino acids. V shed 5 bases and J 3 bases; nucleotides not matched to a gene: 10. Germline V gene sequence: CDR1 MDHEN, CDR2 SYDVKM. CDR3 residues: CASSLRQGGVNQPQHF. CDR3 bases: TGTGCCAGCAGTCTCAGACAGGGAGGAGTCAATCAGCCCCAGCATTTT.

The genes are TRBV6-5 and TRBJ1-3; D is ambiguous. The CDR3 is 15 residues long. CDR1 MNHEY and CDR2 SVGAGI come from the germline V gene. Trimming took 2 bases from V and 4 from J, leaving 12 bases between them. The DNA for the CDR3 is TGTGCCAGCAGTTACCTCCCGTCCCGGGGAAACACCATATATTTT. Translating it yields CASSYLPSRGNTIYF.

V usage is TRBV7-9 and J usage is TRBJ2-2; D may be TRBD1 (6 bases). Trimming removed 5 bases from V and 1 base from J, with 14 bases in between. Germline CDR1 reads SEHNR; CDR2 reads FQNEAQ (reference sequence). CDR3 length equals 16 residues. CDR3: CASSETGDKNTGELFF. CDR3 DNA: TGTGCCAGCAGCGAGACAGGAGATAAGAACACCGGGGAGCTGTTTTTT.

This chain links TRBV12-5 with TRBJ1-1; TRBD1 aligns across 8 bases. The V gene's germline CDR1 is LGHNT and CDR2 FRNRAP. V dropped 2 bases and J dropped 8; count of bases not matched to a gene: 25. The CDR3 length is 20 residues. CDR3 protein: CASGLPSGQAQNYEHSEAFF. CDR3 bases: TGTGCTAGTGGTTTGCCCTCGGGACAGGCACAAAATTACGAACATTCGGAAGCTTTCTTT.

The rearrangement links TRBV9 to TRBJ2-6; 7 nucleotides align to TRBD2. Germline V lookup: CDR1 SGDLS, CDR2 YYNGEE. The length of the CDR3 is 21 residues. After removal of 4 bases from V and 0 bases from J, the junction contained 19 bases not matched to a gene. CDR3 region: CASSLSPPAGETPSGANVLTF. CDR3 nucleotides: TGTGCCAGCAGCCTCTCCCCCCCCGCGGGGGAAACCCCCTCTGGGGCCAACGTCCTGACTTTC.

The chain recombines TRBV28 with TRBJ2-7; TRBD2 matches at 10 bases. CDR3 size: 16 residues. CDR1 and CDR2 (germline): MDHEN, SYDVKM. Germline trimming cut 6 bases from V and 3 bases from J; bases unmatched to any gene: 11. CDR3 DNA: TGTGCCAGCAGCCCAACTGAACTAGCGGGACGCTACGAGCAGTACTTC. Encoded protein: CASSPTELAGRYEQYF.

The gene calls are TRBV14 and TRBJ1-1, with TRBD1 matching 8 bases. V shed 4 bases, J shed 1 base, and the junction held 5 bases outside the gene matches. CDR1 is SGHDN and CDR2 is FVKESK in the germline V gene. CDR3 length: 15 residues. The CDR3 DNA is TGTGCCAGCAGCCCAGACGGACAGGGGAACACTGAAGCTTTCTTT. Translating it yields CASSPDGQGNTEAFF.

The CDR3 DNA reads TGTGCCAGCAGCGCCAGACAGGAGAGCTCTGGAAACACCATATATTTT. The encoded protein is CASSARQESSGNTIYF. The gene calls are TRBV9 and TRBJ1-3; D is perhaps TRBD1 (6 bases). This CDR3 has 16 amino acids. CDR1 SGDLS and CDR2 YYNGEE come from the germline V gene. V lost 3 bases and J lost 0, with 13 bases in between.

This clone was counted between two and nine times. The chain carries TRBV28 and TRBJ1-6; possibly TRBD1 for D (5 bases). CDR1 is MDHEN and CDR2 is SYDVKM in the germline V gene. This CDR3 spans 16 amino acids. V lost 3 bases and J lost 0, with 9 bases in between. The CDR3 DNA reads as TGTGCCAGCAGTTTCGACAGACCCTCCTATAATTCACCCCTCCACTTT. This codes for CASSFDRPSYNSPLHF.

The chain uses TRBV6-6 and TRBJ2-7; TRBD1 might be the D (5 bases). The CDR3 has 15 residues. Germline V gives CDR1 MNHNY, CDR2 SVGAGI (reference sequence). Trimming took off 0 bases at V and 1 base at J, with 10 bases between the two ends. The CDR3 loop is CASSYSAGKSYEQYF. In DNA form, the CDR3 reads TGTGCCAGCAGTTACTCGGCAGGGAAATCCTACGAGCAGTACTTC.

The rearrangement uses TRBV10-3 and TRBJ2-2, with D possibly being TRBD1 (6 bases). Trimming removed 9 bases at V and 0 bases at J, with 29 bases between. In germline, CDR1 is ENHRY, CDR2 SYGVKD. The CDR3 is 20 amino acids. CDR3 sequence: CAIGGPLGPEGHTNTGELFF. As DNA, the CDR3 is TGTGCCATTGGGGGTCCCCTAGGTCCAGAGGGACACACGAACACCGGGGAGCTGTTTTTT.